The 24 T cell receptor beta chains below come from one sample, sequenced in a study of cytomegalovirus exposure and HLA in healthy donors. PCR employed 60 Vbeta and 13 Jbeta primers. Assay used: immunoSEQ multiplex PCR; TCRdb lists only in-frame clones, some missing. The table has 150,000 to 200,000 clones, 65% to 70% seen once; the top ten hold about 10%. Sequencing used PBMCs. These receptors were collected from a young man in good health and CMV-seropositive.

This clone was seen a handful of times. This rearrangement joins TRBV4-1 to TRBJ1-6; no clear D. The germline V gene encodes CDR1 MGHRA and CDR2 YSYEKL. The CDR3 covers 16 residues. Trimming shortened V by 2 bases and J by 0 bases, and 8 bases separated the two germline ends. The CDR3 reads CASSQHEDSYNSPLHF. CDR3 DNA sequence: TGCGCCAGCAGCCAACACGAGGACTCCTATAATTCACCCCTCCACTTT.

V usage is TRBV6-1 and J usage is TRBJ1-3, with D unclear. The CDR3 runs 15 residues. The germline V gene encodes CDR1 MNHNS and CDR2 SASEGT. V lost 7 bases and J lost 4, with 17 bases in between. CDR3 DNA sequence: TGTGCCAGCACTCCGACAAGGCCCACAGGAAACACCATATATTTT. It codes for CASTPTRPTGNTIYF.

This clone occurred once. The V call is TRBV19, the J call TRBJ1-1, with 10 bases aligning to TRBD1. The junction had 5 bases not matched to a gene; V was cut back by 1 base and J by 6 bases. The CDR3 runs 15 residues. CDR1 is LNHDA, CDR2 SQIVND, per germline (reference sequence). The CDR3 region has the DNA TGTGCCAGTAGTATAGGCGGGACAGGGGTGCCTGAAGCTTTCTTT. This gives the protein CASSIGGTGVPEAFF.

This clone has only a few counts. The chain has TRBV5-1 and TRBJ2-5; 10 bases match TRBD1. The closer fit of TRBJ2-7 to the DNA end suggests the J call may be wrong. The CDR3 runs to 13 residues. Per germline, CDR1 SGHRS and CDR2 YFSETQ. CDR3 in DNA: TGCGCCAGCAGCTCGGGACAGGGGAGCGAGCAGTACTTC. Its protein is CASSSGQGSEQYF.

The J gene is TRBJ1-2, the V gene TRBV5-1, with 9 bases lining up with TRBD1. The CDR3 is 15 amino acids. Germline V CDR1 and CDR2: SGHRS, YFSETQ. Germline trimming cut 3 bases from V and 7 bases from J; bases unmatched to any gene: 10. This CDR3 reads CASSSPATGGCGYTF. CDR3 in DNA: TGCGCCAGCAGCTCCCCCGCGACAGGGGGGTGTGGCTACACCTTC.

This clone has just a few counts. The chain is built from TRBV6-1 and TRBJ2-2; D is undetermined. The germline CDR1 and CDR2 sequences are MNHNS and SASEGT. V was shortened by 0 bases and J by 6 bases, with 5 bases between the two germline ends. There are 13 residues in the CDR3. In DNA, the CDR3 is TGTGCCAGCAGTGAAGCGTATTCCGGGGAGCTGTTTTTT. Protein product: CASSEAYSGELFF.

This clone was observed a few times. CDR3 region: CASGLAGPYEQYF. CDR3 in DNA: TGTGCCAGCGGACTAGCGGGGCCCTACGAGCAGTACTTC. The chain couples TRBV6-5 to TRBJ2-7; 12 positions agree with TRBD2. In germline, CDR1 is MNHEY, CDR2 SVGAGI. The CDR3 covers 13 residues. V lost 8 bases to trimming and J lost 2 bases; unmatched junction nucleotides: 1.

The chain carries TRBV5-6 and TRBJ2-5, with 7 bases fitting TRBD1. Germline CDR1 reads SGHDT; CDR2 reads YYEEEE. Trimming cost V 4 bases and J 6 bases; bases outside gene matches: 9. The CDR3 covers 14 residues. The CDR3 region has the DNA TGTGCCAGCAGCCAGGGGGATAACATCCAGACCCAGTACTTC. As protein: CASSQGDNIQTQYF.

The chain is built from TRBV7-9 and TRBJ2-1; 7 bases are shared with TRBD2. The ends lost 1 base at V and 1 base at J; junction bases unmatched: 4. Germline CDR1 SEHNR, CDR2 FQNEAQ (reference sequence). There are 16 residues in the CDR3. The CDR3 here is CASSLGAGASYNEQFF. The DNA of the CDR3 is TGTGCCAGCAGCTTAGGGGCGGGAGCGTCCTACAATGAGCAGTTCTTC.

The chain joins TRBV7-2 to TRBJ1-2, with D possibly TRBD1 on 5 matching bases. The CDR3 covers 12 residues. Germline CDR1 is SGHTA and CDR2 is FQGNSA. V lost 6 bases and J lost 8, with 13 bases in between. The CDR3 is CASSPGFQGYTF. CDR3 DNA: TGTGCCAGCAGTCCAGGGTTTCAGGGCTACACCTTC.

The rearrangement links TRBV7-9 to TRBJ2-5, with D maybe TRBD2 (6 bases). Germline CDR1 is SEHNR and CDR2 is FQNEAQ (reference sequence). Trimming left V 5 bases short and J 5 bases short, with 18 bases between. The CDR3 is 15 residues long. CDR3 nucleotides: TGTGCCAGCAGCCCTGGGGGACTGCCAAGGGAGACCCAGTACTTC. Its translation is CASSPGGLPRETQYF.

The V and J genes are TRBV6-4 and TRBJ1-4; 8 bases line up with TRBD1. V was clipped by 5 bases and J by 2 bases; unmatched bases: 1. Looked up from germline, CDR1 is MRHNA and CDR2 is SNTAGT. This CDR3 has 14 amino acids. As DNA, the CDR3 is TGTGCCAGCAGTTCAGGGGGCACTAATGAAAAACTGTTTTTT. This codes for CASSSGGTNEKLFF.

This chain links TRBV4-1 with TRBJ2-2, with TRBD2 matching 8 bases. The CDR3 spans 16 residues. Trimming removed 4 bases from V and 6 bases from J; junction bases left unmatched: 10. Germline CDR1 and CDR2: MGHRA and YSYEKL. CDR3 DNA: TGCGCCAGCAGCCTTACAGTATCGGGAGGGCCCGGGGAGCTGTTTTTT. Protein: CASSLTVSGGPGELFF.

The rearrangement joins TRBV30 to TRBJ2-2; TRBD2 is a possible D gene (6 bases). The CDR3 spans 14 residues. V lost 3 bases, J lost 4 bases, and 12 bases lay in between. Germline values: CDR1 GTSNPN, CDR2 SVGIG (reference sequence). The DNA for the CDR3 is TGTGCCTGGAGAACGGACTATATCACCGGGGAGCTGTTTTTT. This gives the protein CAWRTDYITGELFF.

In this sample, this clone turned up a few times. CDR3 amino acids: CAWSVISTVQETQYF. CDR3 bases: TGTGCCTGGAGTGTAATATCGACAGTACAAGAGACCCAGTACTTC. V usage is TRBV30 and J usage is TRBJ2-5, with D perhaps TRBD1 (5 bases). CDR1 is GTSNPN, CDR2 SVGIG, per germline (reference sequence). The CDR3 has 15 amino acids. Between the trimmed V and J ends, which lost 0 bases and 2 bases, there was a span of 13 bases.

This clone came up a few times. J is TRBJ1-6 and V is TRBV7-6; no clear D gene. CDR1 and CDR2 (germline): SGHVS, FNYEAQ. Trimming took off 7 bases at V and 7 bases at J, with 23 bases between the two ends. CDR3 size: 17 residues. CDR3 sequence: CASITRGRAWANSPLHF. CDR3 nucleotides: TGTGCCAGCATCACTAGAGGGAGGGCTTGGGCGAATTCACCCCTCCACTTT.

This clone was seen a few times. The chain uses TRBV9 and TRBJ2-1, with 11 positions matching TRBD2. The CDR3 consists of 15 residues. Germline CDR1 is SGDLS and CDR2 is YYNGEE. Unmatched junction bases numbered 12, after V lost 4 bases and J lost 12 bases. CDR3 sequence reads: CASSPGLAGPPVQFF. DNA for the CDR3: TGTGCCAGCAGCCCCGGACTAGCGGGCCCGCCGGTGCAGTTCTTC.

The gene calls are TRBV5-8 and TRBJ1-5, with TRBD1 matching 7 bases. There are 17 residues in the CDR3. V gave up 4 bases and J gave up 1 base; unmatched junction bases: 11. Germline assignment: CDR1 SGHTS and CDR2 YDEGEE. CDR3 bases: TGTGCCAGCAGCCTTTGGTGGGCAGGGGGAAGCAATCAGCCCCAGCATTTT. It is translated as CASSLWWAGGSNQPQHF.

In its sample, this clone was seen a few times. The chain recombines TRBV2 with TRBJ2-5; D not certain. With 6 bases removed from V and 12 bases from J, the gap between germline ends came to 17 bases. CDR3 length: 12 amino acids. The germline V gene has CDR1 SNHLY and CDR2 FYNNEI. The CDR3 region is CASRGTNGVEYF. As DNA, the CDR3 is TGTGCCAGCAGAGGAACCAACGGAGTAGAGTACTTC.

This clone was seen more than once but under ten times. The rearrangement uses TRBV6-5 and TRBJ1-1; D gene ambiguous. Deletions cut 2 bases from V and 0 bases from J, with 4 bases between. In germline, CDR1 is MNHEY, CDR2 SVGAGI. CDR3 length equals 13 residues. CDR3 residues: CASSYTLNTEAFF. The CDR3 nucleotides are TGTGCCAGCAGTTACACATTGAACACTGAAGCTTTCTTT.

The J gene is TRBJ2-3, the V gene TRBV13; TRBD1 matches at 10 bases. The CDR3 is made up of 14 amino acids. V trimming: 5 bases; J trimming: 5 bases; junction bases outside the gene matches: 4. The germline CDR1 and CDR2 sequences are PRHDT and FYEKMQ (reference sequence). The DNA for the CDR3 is TGTGCCAGCAGCAGTGGGGACAGGGGAGATACGCAGTATTTT. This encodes CASSSGDRGDTQYF. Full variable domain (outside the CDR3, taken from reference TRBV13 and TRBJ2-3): AAGVIQSPRHLIKEKRETATLKCYPIPRHDTVYWYQQGPGQDPQFLISFYEKMQSDKGSIPDRFSAQQFSDYHSELNMSSLELGDSALYFCASSSGDRGDTQYFGPGTRLTVL.

The CDR3 loop reads CASSEQGSGNTIYF. CDR3 in DNA: TGCGCCAGCAGTGAGCAGGGCTCTGGAAACACCATATATTTT. V and J are TRBV10-2 and TRBJ1-3; possible D gene TRBD1, 5 bases. The CDR3 spans 14 residues. Trimming removed 2 bases from V and 0 bases from J, with 5 bases in between. The germline CDR1 and CDR2 sequences are WSHSY and SAAADI.

The chain's CDR3 is CASVSDSRNTEAFF. The DNA for the CDR3 is TGTGCCAGCGTGTCGGACTCTAGGAACACTGAAGCTTTCTTT. The rearrangement uses TRBV6-1 and TRBJ1-1; D gene ambiguous. The germline V gene has CDR1 MNHNS and CDR2 SASEGT. V lost 8 bases and J lost 1, with 14 bases in between. This CDR3 is built from 14 residues.

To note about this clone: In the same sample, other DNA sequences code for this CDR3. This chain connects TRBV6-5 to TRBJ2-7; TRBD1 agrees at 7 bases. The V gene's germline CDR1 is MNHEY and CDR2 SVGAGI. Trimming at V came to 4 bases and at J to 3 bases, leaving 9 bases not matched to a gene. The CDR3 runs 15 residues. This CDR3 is CASSSTGATYYEQYF. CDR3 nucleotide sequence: TGTGCCAGCAGTTCCACAGGGGCTACCTACTACGAGCAGTACTTC.